This TCR beta chain was recovered during a study of CD8 T cells in ankylosing spondylitis. Overall study results and limits: CD8+ cells made up the disease-linked clones, which were relatively rare in peripheral blood. Significantly higher representation of disease-linked clones was reported for matched ankylosing spondylitis synovial fluid. Typical of ankylosing spondylitis blood, it appeared, was a TCR beta motif of several highly homologous variants.

The sample holds one count of this clonotype. The antigen is not known. The V and J ends lost 1 base and 6 bases respectively, with 10 bases between them. The CDR3 extends over 13 amino acids. Germline values: CDR1 LNHDA, CDR2 SQIVND (reference sequence). For TCR beta, libraries came from quantitative 5'-RACE with molecular barcodes. TCRdb analysed the 5' RACE reads with MiXCR anew, one entry per CDR3 protein. Of about 700,000 distinct CDR3 sequences detected, about 20% appear once; the ten largest clones hold 15% to 20%. The specimen sequenced was blood, either unsorted or a sorted T cell fraction (not recorded which). This clonotype was obtained from a male donor with ankylosing spondylitis. The rearrangement joins TRBV19 to TRBJ2-7, with D perhaps TRBD1 (5 bases). The CDR3 DNA follows: TGTGCCAGTAGTATAGTTCCAGGGCTCGAGCAGTACTTC. This sequence encodes CASSIVPGLEQYF.